The clone carrying this T cell receptor beta chain was seen only a few times. Its antigen is currently unknown. Germline V gene sequence: CDR1 SNHLY, CDR2 FYNNEI. The CDR3 runs to 13 residues. Losses at the gene ends were 6 bases for V and 7 bases for J; bases not matched to a gene: 6. The data stem from a study of blood T cells in healthy people across ages. Background on the study: About one barcoded beta molecule per two T cells was the capture yield of template switching.

Study outcomes and limitations: Estimates of total diversity, which came from one million sequenced T cells, were considered to be underestimates. Unsorted PBMCs prevented conclusive naive versus antigen-experienced comparison.

Combining a sample-barcoded 5' primer with a J-beta primer mix, a second PCR ran for about 7 to 12 cycles. In TCRdb, the 5' RACE reads were re-called with MiXCR into one record per CDR3 protein. The table lists 1.5 million to 2 million distinct CDR3 sequences, roughly 28% of them singletons. The sequencing input was blood. The receptor comes from a woman aged 25-40 years in good health. The V gene is TRBV2, the J gene TRBJ2-4; 7 positions match TRBD1. This chain's CDR3 is CASRTGISNIQYF. Written as DNA, the CDR3 is TGTGCCAGCAGGACAGGGATCTCCAACATTCAGTACTTC.